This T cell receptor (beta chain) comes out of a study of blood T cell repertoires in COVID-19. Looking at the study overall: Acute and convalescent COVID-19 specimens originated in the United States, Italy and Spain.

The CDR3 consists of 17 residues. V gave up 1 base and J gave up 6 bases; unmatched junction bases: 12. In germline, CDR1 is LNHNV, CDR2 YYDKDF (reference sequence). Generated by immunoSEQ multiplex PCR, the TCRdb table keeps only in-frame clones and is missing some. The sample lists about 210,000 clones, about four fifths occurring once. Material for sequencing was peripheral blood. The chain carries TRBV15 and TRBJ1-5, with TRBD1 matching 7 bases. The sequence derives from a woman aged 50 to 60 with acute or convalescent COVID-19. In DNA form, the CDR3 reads TGTGCCACCAGCAGAGGCCAGGGGGGTGGGTACGGTCAGCCCCAGCATTTT. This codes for CATSRGQGGGYGQPQHF. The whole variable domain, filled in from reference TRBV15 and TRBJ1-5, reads DAMVIQNPRYQVTQFGKPVTLSCSQTLNHNVMYWYQQKSSQAPKLLFHYYDKDFNNEADTPDNFQSRRPNTSFCFLDIRSPGLGDTAMYLCATSRGQGGGYGQPQHFGDGTRLSIL.